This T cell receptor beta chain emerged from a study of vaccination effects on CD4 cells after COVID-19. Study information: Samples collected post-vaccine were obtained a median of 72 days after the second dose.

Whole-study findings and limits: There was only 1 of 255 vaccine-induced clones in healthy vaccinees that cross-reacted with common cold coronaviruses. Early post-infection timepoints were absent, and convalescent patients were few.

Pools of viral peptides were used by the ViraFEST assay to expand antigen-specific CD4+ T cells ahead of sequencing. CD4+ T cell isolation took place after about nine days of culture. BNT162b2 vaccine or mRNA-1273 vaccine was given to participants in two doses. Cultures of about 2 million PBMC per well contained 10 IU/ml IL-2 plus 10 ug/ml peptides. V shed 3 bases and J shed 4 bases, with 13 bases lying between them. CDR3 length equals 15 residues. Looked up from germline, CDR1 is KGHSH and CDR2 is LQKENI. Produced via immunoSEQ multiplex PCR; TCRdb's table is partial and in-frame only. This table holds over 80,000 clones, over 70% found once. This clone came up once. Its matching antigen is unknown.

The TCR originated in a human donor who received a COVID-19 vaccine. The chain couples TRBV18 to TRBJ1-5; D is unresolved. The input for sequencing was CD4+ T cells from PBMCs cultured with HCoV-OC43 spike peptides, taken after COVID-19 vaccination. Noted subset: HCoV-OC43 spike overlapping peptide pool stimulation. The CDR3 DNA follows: TGTGCCAGCTCACCGTTAGCTACGGGGAATCAGCCCCAGCATTTT. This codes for CASSPLATGNQPQHF.